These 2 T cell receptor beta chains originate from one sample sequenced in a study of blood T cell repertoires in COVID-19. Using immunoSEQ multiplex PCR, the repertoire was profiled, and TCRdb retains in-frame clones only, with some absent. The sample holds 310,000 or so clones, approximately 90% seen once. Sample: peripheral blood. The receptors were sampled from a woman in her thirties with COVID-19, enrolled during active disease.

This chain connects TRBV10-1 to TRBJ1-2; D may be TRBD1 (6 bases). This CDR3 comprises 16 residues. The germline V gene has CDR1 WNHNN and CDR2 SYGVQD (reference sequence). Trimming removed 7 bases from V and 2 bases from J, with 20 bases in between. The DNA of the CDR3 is TGCGCCAGCATTCCGACAGGTGCCAAAGGAAACTATGGCTACACCTTC. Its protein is CASIPTGAKGNYGYTF.

CDR3 nucleotide sequence: TGCGCCAGCAGTCGCATAGGACAGCCTAACACTGAAGCTTTCTTT. It specifies CASSRIGQPNTEAFF. The rearrangement joins TRBV23-1 to TRBJ1-1; D perhaps matches TRBD1 (6 bases). TRBV23-1 is treated as an ORF (open reading frame) with a function not yet certain. V lost 4 bases, J lost 2 bases, and 14 bases lay in between. The CDR3 spans 15 residues.